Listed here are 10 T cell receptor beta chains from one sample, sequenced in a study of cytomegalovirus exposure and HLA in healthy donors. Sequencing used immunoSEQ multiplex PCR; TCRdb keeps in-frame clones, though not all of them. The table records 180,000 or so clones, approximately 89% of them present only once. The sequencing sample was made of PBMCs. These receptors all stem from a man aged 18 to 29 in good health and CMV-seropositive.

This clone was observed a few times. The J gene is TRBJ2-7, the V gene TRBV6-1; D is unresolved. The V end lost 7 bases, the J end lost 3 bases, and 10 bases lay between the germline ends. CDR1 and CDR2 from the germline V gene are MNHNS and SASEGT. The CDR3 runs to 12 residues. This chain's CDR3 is CASKAERYEQYF. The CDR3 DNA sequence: TGTGCCAGCAAAGCAGAGCGCTACGAGCAGTACTTC.

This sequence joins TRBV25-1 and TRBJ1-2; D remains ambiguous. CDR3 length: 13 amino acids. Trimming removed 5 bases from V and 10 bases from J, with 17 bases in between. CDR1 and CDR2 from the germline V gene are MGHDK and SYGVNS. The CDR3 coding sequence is TGTGCCAGCAGTCTGGGCGCCGAGTATCCCTACACCTTC. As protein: CASSLGAEYPYTF.

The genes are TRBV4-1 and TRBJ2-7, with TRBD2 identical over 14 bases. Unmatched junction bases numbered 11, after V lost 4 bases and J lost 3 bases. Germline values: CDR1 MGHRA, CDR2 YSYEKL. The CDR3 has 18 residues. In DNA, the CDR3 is TGCGCCAGCAGCCGGGCCCCGATGGGACTAGCGGGAGTCTACGAGCAGTACTTC. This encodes CASSRAPMGLAGVYEQYF.

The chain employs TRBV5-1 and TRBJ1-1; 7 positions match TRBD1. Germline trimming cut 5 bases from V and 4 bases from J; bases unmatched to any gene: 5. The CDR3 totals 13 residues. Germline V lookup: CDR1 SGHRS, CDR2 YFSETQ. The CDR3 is CASRITGVTEAFF. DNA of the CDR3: TGCGCCAGCAGGATAACAGGGGTCACTGAAGCTTTCTTT. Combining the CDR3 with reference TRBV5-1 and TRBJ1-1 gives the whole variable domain KAGVTQTPRYLIKTRGQQVTLSCSPISGHRSVSWYQQTPGQGLQFLFEYFSETQRNKGNFPGRFSGRQFSNSRSEMNVSTLELGDSALYLCASRITGVTEAFFGQGTRLTVV.

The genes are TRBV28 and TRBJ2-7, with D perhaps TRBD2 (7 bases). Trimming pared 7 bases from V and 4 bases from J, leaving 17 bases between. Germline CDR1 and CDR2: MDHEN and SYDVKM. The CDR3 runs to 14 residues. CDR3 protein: CASNFEGGGYEQYF. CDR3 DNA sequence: TGTGCCAGCAATTTTGAGGGGGGGGGTTACGAGCAGTACTTC.

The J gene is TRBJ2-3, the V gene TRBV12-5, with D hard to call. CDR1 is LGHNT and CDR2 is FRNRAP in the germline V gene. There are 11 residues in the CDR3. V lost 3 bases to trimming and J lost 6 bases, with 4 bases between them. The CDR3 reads CASGFRDTQYF. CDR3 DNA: TGTGCTAGTGGTTTCAGGGATACGCAGTATTTT.

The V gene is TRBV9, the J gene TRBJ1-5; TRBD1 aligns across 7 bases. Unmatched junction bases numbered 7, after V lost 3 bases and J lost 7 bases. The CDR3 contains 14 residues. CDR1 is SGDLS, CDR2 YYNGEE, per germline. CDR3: CASSATGVGQPQHF. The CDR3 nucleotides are TGTGCCAGCAGCGCCACAGGGGTAGGGCAGCCCCAGCATTTT.

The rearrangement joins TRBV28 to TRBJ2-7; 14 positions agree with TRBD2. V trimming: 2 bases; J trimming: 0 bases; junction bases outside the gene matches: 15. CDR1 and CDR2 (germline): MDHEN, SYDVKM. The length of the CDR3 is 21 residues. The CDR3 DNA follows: TGTGCCAGCAGTTTAGAGGGAGGAGCGGGACTAGCGGGAGAATACTCCTACGAGCAGTACTTC. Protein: CASSLEGGAGLAGEYSYEQYF.

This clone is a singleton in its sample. CDR3 in amino acids: CASSRTGGSEAFF. The CDR3 nucleotides read TGTGCCAGCAGCCGGACAGGGGGCTCTGAAGCTTTCTTT. The chain combines TRBV11-2 with TRBJ1-1; 11 bases agree with TRBD1. Germline CDR1 reads SGHAT; CDR2 reads FQNNGV. The CDR3 covers 13 residues. Unmatched junction bases numbered 2, after V lost 5 bases and J lost 6 bases.

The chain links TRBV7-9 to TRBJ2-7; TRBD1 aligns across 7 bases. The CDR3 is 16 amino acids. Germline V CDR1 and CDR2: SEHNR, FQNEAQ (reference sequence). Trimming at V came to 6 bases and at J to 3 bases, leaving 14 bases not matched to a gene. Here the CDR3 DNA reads TGTGCCAGCAGTGACAGGGTAGCCGGGGACCTCTACGAGCAGTACTTC. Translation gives CASSDRVAGDLYEQYF.